This is a list of T cell receptor beta chains from one sample in a study of beta chain features in type 1 diabetes. Sequencing used immunoSEQ multiplex PCR; TCRdb keeps in-frame clones, though not all of them. The top ten clones hold approximately 1.5% of a sample with approximately 50,000 clones, roughly two fifths of them seen once. The sequenced sample consisted of Tregs from blood. These TCRs come from a man aged 25-45 years with type 1 diabetes. CDR3s include the opening cysteine and the closing phenylalanine or tryptophan. The order of the fields is D gene, J gene, V gene, clone size, CDR3 length, CDR3 DNA, CDR3 protein. D genes are given only for firm matches. Some rows mark clone size as missing; the rest say once, few, many or name a class of expanded clone.

d_call: TRBD2
j_call: TRBJ2-5
v_call: TRBV28
clone_size: NA
cdr3_length: 14
cdr3_nt: TGTGCCAGCAGTCCGGGAGGTCCTCCGGAGACCCAGTACTTC
cdr3_aa: CASSPGGPPETQYF

d_call: TRBD2
j_call: TRBJ2-4
v_call: TRBV4-1
clone_size: NA
cdr3_length: 15
cdr3_nt: TGCGCCAGCAGCCAAGGAGAACTAGCGCAAAACATTCAGTACTTC
cdr3_aa: CASSQGELAQNIQYF

d_call: NA
j_call: TRBJ2-7
v_call: TRBV7-9
clone_size: few
cdr3_length: 15
cdr3_nt: TGTGCCAGCAGCTTAGCGGGGCGAAGCTCCTACGAGCAGTACTTC
cdr3_aa: CASSLAGRSSYEQYF

d_call: TRBD1
j_call: TRBJ2-7
v_call: TRBV4-3
clone_size: NA
cdr3_length: 15
cdr3_nt: TGCGCCAGCAGCCTCCGACAGGGGTACTCCTACGAGCAGTACTTC
cdr3_aa: CASSLRQGYSYEQYF

d_call: NA
j_call: TRBJ1-1
v_call: TRBV5-4
clone_size: NA
cdr3_length: 15
cdr3_nt: TGTGCCAGCAGCTTGGCGAGCGCATTGAACACTGAAGCTTTCTTT
cdr3_aa: CASSLASALNTEAFF

d_call: NA
j_call: TRBJ2-5
v_call: TRBV7-3
clone_size: NA
cdr3_length: 13
cdr3_nt: TGTGCCAGCAGCTTAACCCTCCAAGAGACCCAGTACTTC
cdr3_aa: CASSLTLQETQYF

d_call: NA
j_call: TRBJ1-2
v_call: TRBV20-1
clone_size: NA
cdr3_length: 11
cdr3_nt: TGCAGTGCTAGGCGGGGGGGGAGCTACACCTTC
cdr3_aa: CSARRGGSYTF

d_call: TRBD1
j_call: TRBJ1-1
v_call: TRBV7-6
clone_size: NA
cdr3_length: 15
cdr3_nt: TGTGCCAGCAGCGCGATAGCACAGGGGGCCGCTGAAGCTTTCTTT
cdr3_aa: CASSAIAQGAAEAFF

d_call: TRBD1
j_call: TRBJ2-2
v_call: TRBV5-6
clone_size: once
cdr3_length: 17
cdr3_nt: TGTGCCAGCAGCTCGACAGGGTACCTTACGAACACCGGGGAGCTGTTTTTT
cdr3_aa: CASSSTGYLTNTGELFF

d_call: NA
j_call: TRBJ2-7
v_call: TRBV14
clone_size: few
cdr3_length: 13
cdr3_nt: TGTGCCAGCAGCCAAGGCGGTTACTACGAGCAGTACTTC
cdr3_aa: CASSQGGYYEQYF

d_call: NA
j_call: TRBJ1-2
v_call: TRBV5-6
clone_size: NA
cdr3_length: 15
cdr3_nt: TGTGCCAGCAGCCGAAGGGCGGGGGCGGAGTATGGCTACACCTTC
cdr3_aa: CASSRRAGAEYGYTF

d_call: NA
j_call: TRBJ2-1
v_call: TRBV5-1
clone_size: NA
cdr3_length: 17
cdr3_nt: TGCGCCAGCAGCTTGGCCAGTGGGGGGAGCTCCTACAATGAGCAGTTCTTC
cdr3_aa: CASSLASGGSSYNEQFF

d_call: TRBD1
j_call: TRBJ2-1
v_call: TRBV7-2
clone_size: few
cdr3_length: 13
cdr3_nt: TGTGCCAGCAGCTACTCCACAGGGGCCGAGCAGTTCTTC
cdr3_aa: CASSYSTGAEQFF

d_call: TRBD1
j_call: TRBJ1-1
v_call: TRBV9
clone_size: few
cdr3_length: 15
cdr3_nt: TGTGCCAGCAGCCACGGGACAGGCCTGAACACTGAAGCTTTCTTT
cdr3_aa: CASSHGTGLNTEAFF

d_call: NA
j_call: TRBJ2-5
v_call: TRBV6-1
clone_size: NA
cdr3_length: 11
cdr3_nt: TGTGCCAGCAGTATGCGGGAGACCCAGTACTTC
cdr3_aa: CASSMRETQYF

d_call: TRBD2
j_call: TRBJ2-1
v_call: TRBV18
clone_size: medium-sized
cdr3_length: 20
cdr3_nt: TGTGCCAGCTCACGGAGGGTCGAGGGGACTAGCGGGAGAGCCTACAATGAGCAGTTCTTC
cdr3_aa: CASSRRVEGTSGRAYNEQFF

d_call: TRBD1
j_call: TRBJ1-2
v_call: TRBV18
clone_size: few
cdr3_length: 17
cdr3_nt: TGTGCCAGCTCCCTGGGACAGCCAGACGCCCTAAACTATGGCTACACCTTC
cdr3_aa: CASSLGQPDALNYGYTF

d_call: NA
j_call: TRBJ2-1
v_call: TRBV30
clone_size: NA
cdr3_length: 18
cdr3_nt: TGTGCCTGGAGTGTACGGTCGCCGGCGGGAAGAGTCTACAATGAGCAGTTCTTC
cdr3_aa: CAWSVRSPAGRVYNEQFF

d_call: NA
j_call: TRBJ2-5
v_call: TRBV18
clone_size: few
cdr3_length: 13
cdr3_nt: TGTGCCAGCTCACCAAGGGGGGGAGAGACCCAGTACTTC
cdr3_aa: CASSPRGGETQYF

d_call: TRBD1
j_call: TRBJ2-3
v_call: TRBV19
clone_size: NA
cdr3_length: 15
cdr3_nt: TGTGCCAGTAGTCCTAACAGGGGTGGGTCAGATACGCAGTATTTT
cdr3_aa: CASSPNRGGSDTQYF

d_call: NA
j_call: TRBJ2-7
v_call: TRBV10-3
clone_size: NA
cdr3_length: 13
cdr3_nt: TGTGCCGCCGCTGAGGGGGTTCTCTACGAGCAGTACTTC
cdr3_aa: CAAAEGVLYEQYF

d_call: NA
j_call: TRBJ2-5
v_call: TRBV11-1
clone_size: NA
cdr3_length: 13
cdr3_nt: TGTGCCAGCAGCCCGGGGACTGAAGAGACCCAGTACTTC
cdr3_aa: CASSPGTEETQYF